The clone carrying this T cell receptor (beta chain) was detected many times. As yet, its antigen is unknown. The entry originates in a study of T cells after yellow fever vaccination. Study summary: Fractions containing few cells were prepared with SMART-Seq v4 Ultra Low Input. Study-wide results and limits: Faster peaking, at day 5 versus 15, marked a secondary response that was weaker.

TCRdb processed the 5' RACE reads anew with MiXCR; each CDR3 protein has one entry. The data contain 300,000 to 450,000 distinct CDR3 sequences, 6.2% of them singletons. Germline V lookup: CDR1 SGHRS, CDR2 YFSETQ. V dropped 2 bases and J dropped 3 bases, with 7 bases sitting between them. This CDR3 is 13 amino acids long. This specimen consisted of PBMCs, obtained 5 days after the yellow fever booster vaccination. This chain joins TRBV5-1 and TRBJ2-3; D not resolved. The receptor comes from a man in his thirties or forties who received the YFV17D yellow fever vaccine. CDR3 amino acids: CASSLTLTDTQYF. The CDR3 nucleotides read TGCGCCAGCAGCTTAACACTAACAGATACGCAGTATTTT.